What follows are 7 T cell receptor beta chains derived from one specimen sequenced in a study of vaccination and CD4 T cells after COVID-19. These TCRs' antigens remain unknown. Noted treatment: 10-day PBMC culture with coronavirus spike peptide pools or control peptides (ViraFEST assay). Once obtained from cultured CD4+ T cells, the DNA was sequenced using the Oncomine TCR Beta short-read assay. TCRdb itself ran the PCR reads through MiXCR, one entry per CDR3 protein. Of 2,300 or so distinct CDR3 sequences detected, roughly 26% appear once; the ten largest clones hold 53%. Source: CD4+ T cells from blood, cultured in vitro, taken after SARS-CoV-2 vaccination. Source of these receptors: a human donor who had recovered from COVID-19.

This chain uses TRBV7-2 with TRBJ1-5; D gene uncertain. The length of the CDR3 is 14 residues. The V and J ends lost 2 bases and 1 base respectively, with 6 bases between them. The germline V gene has CDR1 SGHTA and CDR2 FQGNSA. CDR3 DNA: TGTGCCAGCAGCTTAACACAAAGCAATCAGCCCCAGCATTTT. Translating it yields CASSLTQSNQPQHF.

Relative to its sample, this clonotype is large (0.1 to 1%). This chain joins TRBV28 and TRBJ1-2; 9 positions match TRBD1. The germline V gene encodes CDR1 MDHEN and CDR2 SYDVKM. V dropped 6 bases and J dropped 7; count of bases not matched to a gene: 9. The CDR3 length is 14 residues. The CDR3 DNA is TGTGCCAGCAGACCATCGGGACAGGGCAGTGGCTACACCTTC. Its translation is CASRPSGQGSGYTF.

This clonotype has more than one count but fewer than ten. This chain connects TRBV20-1 to TRBJ2-1, with TRBD1 matching over 7 bases. J gave up 11 bases and V 0 bases, and 13 bases lay outside the gene matches. The CDR3 loop spans 15 amino acids. Germline V gives CDR1 DFQATT, CDR2 SNEGSKA (reference sequence). The CDR3 bases are TGCAGTGCTAGAGATGAGGGGGCAGGGGGTATTAAGCAGTTCTTC. This translates into CSARDEGAGGIKQFF.

This clonotype is labeled medium-sized. V and J are TRBV28 and TRBJ2-5; no clear D. Germline CDR1 is MDHEN and CDR2 is SYDVKM. The length of the CDR3 is 11 residues. Trimming removed 6 bases from V and 5 bases from J, with 7 bases in between. The CDR3: CASSLMETQYF. The CDR3 nucleotides read TGTGCCAGCAGCCTAATGGAGACCCAGTACTTC.

This clonotype was observed a few times. The chain employs TRBV20-1 and TRBJ2-4; possibly TRBD1 for D (6 bases). The CDR3 is 14 amino acids. Deletions cut 4 bases from V and 6 bases from J, with 16 bases between. The V gene's germline CDR1 is DFQATT and CDR2 SNEGSKA (reference sequence). The CDR3 sequence is CSATSSGDGNIQYF. Here the CDR3 DNA reads TGCAGTGCTACTTCATCAGGGGATGGAAACATTCAGTACTTC.

The chain couples TRBV4-1 to TRBJ1-5, with a tentative D call TRBD1 (5 bases). CDR3 size: 17 residues. Germline V gene data show CDR1 as MGHRA and CDR2 as YSYEKL. V gave up 3 bases and J gave up 5 bases, with 20 bases separating them. DNA of the CDR3: TGCGCCAGCAGCCACCGACCCGGTCAGGGACCCGATCAGCCCCAGCATTTT. It codes for CASSHRPGQGPDQPQHF.

Within the sample, this clonotype is medium-sized. This chain uses TRBV20-1 with TRBJ1-2; D might be TRBD1 (6 bases). This CDR3 has 14 residues. Trimming left V 1 base short and J 4 bases short, with 13 bases between. Germline lookup yields CDR1 DFQATT and CDR2 SNEGSKA (reference sequence). CDR3 loop: CSARGAGGPYGYTF. The CDR3, as DNA: TGCAGTGCTAGAGGGGCGGGGGGCCCCTATGGCTACACCTTC.